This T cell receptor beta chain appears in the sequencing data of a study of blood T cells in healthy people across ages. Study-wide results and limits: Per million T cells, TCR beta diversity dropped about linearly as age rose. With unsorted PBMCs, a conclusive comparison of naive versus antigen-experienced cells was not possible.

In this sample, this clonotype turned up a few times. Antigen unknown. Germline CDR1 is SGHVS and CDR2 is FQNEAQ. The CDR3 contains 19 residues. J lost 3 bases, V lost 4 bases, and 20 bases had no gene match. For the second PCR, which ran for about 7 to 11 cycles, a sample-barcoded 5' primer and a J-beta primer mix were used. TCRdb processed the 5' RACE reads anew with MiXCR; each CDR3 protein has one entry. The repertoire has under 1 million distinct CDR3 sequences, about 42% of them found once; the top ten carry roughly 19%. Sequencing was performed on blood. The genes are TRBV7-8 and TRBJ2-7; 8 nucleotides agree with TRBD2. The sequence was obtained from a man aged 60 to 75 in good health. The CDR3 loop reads CASSSLGLGGVIGYYEQYF. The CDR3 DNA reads TGTGCCAGCAGCTCCCTGGGACTAGGGGGGGTAATCGGATACTACGAGCAGTACTTC.